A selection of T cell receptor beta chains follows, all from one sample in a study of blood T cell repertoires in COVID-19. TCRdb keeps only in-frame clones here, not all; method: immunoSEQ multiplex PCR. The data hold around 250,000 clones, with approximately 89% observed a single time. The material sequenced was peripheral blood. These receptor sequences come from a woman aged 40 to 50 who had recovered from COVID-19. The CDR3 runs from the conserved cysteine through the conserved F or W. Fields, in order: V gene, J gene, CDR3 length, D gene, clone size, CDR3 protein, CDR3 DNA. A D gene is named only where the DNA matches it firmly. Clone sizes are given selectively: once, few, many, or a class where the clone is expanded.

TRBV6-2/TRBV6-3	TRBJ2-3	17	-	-	CASSYSEGRPRVDTQYF	TGTGCCAGCAGTTACTCGGAGGGACGACCCCGGGTAGATACGCAGTATTTT
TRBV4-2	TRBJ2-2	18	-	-	CASSQGDGAGLNTGELFF	TGTGCCAGCAGCCAAGGAGATGGTGCGGGCCTGAACACCGGGGAGCTGTTTTTT
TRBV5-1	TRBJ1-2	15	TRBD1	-	CASSPPQGAGYGYTF	TGCGCCAGCAGCCCCCCCCAGGGGGCCGGCTATGGCTACACCTTC
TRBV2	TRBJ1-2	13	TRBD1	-	CASSATGGNGYTF	TGTGCCAGCAGTGCGACAGGGGGGAATGGCTACACCTTC
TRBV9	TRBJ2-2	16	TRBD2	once	CASSVARAGGTGELFF	TGTGCCAGCAGCGTAGCCAGAGCGGGGGGAACCGGGGAGCTGTTTTTT
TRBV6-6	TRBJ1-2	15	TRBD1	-	CASSPRGTGGSGYTF	TGTGCCAGCAGTCCCCGGGGGACAGGGGGCTCTGGCTACACCTTC
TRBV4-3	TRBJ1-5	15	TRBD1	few	CASSQERQGNQPQHF	TGCGCCAGCAGCCAAGAAAGACAGGGGAATCAGCCCCAGCATTTT
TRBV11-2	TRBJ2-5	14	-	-	CASRQFSTAWTQYF	TGTGCCAGCAGACAATTTAGCACTGCTTGGACCCAGTACTTC
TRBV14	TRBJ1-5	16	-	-	CASSHISRTPCHAQHF	TGTGCCAGCAGCCACATTTCCAGGACACCCTGTCATGCCCAGCATTTT
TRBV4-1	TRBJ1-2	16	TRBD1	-	CASSRVTGETSYGYTF	TGCGCCAGCAGCAGGGTGACAGGGGAAACTTCCTATGGCTACACCTTC
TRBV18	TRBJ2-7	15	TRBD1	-	CASSPGQGAGYEQYF	TGTGCCAGCTCACCGGGACAGGGGGCAGGGTACGAGCAGTACTTC
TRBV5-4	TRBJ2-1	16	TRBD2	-	CASSRSGTSSYNEQFF	TGTGCCAGCAGCCGTAGCGGGACGAGCTCCTACAATGAGCAGTTCTTC
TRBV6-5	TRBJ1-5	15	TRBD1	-	CASAMTGKGNQPQHF	TGTGCCAGCGCAATGACAGGGAAGGGGAATCAGCCCCAGCATTTT
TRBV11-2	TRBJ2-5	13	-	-	CASSLSSEETQYF	TGTGCCAGCAGCTTATCTTCCGAAGAGACCCAGTACTTC
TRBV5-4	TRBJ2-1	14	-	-	CASRAGRNYNEQFF	TGTGCCAGCAGGGCGGGGCGTAACTACAATGAGCAGTTCTTC
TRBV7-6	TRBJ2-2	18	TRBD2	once	CASSLVQVREFGSGELFF	TGTGCCAGCAGCTTAGTGCAGGTGCGGGAGTTTGGGTCCGGGGAGCTGTTTTTT
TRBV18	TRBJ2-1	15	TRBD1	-	CASSPYTGGLNEQFF	TGTGCCAGCTCACCTTATACAGGGGGCCTTAATGAGCAGTTCTTC
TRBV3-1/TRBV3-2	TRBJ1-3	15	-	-	CASSQVSGAGNTIYF	TGTGCCAGCAGCCAAGTATCGGGGGCTGGAAACACCATATATTTT
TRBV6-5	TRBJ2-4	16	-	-	CASSYSEAAAKNIQYF	TGTGCCAGCAGTTACTCCGAGGCGGCCGCCAAAAACATTCAGTACTTC
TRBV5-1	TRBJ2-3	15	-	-	CASSFVGGPRDTQYF	TGCGCCAGCAGCTTCGTGGGGGGGCCTAGGGATACGCAGTATTTT
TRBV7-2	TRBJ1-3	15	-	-	CASSWAGASGNTIYF	TGTGCCAGCAGCTGGGCAGGGGCGTCTGGAAACACCATATATTTT
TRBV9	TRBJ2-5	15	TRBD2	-	CASSVGLAGVETQYF	TGTGCCAGCAGCGTAGGCCTAGCGGGAGTTGAGACCCAGTACTTC
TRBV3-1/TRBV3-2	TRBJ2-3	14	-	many	CASSHRGYTDTQYF	TGTGCCAGCAGCCACCGGGGGTACACAGATACGCAGTATTTT
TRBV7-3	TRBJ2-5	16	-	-	CASSLGVGVEQETQYF	TGTGCCAGCAGCTTAGGGGTAGGGGTAGAACAAGAGACCCAGTACTTC
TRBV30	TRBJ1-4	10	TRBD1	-	CASGRDRPFF	TGTGCCTCCGGCCGGGACAGGCCGTTTTTT
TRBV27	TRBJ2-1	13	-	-	CASSPRGYNEQFF	TGTGCCAGCAGCCCACGGGGGTACAATGAGCAGTTCTTC
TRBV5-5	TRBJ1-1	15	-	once	CASSYFWQTANGAFF	TGTGCCAGCAGCTACTTTTGGCAGACAGCCAATGGAGCTTTCTTT
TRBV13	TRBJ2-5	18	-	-	CASSLSEQRGAWQETQYF	TGTGCCAGCAGCTTGTCAGAGCAACGGGGGGCCTGGCAAGAGACCCAGTACTTC
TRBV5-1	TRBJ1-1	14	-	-	CASSSPQENTEAFF	TGCGCCAGCAGCTCCCCCCAGGAGAACACTGAAGCTTTCTTT
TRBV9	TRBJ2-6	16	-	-	CASSVGGRVGANVLTF	TGTGCCAGCAGCGTTGGGGGCAGGGTTGGGGCCAACGTCCTGACTTTC
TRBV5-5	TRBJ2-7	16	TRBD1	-	CASSLGGQGLTDEQYF	TGTGCCAGCAGCTTGGGGGGACAGGGGCTTACGGACGAGCAGTACTTC
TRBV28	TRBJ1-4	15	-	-	CASSNPLATNEKLFF	TGTGCCAGCAGTAACCCCTTAGCAACTAATGAAAAACTGTTTTTT
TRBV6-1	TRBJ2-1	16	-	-	CASSENAFSSYNEQFF	TGTGCCAGCAGTGAAAACGCTTTTAGCTCCTACAATGAGCAGTTCTTC
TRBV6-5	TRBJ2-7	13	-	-	CASSYDLSYEQYF	TGTGCCAGCAGTTACGACTTATCCTACGAGCAGTACTTC
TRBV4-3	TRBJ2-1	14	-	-	CASSQDSGVNEQFF	TGCGCCAGCAGCCAAGATTCAGGGGTCAATGAGCAGTTCTTC
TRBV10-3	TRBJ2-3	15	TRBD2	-	CAISGLAGGEDTQYF	TGTGCCATCAGTGGGCTAGCGGGAGGTGAGGATACGCAGTATTTT
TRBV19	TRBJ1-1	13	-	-	CASSWGENTEAFF	TGTGCCAGTAGTTGGGGGGAGAACACTGAAGCTTTCTTT
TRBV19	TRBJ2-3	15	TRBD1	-	CASTPARGITDTQYF	TGTGCCAGTACCCCCGCCAGGGGGATAACAGATACGCAGTATTTT
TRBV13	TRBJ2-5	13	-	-	CASSLVGLETQYF	TGTGCCAGCAGCTTAGTTGGGCTCGAGACCCAGTACTTC
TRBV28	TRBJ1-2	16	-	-	CASSLTQGTTNYGYTF	TGTGCCAGCAGTTTAACGCAGGGAACTACTAACTATGGCTACACCTTC
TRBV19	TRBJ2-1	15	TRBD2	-	CASSMIPSGGREQFF	TGTGCCAGTAGTATGATCCCTAGCGGGGGGAGGGAGCAGTTCTTC
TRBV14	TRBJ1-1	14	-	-	CASSQDPRWTEAFF	TGTGCCAGCAGCCAAGATCCGCGATGGACTGAAGCTTTCTTT
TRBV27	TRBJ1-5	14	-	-	CASSPYLNLQPQHF	TGTGCCAGCAGTCCCTACTTAAATCTGCAGCCCCAGCATTTT
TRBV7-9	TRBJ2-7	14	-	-	CASSFGEVPYEQYF	TGTGCCAGCAGCTTCGGGGAAGTACCCTACGAGCAGTACTTC
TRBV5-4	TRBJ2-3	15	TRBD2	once	CASREDGTSLATQYF	TGTGCCAGCAGGGAGGACGGGACTAGCCTCGCTACGCAGTATTTT
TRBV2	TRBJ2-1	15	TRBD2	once	CASSFYGGAYNEQFF	TGTGCCAGCAGTTTCTATGGGGGGGCCTACAATGAGCAGTTCTTC
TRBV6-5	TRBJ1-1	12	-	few	CASRNPDSKAFF	TGTGCCAGCAGAAACCCGGACAGTAAAGCTTTCTTT
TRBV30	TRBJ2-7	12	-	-	CACQPRTVEQYF	TGTGCCTGTCAGCCTCGGACAGTAGAGCAGTACTTC